This TCR beta chain originates from a study of cytomegalovirus exposure and HLA in healthy donors. General study findings and limits: Reported findings show TCR beta sequences accurately forecast HLA-A and HLA-B alleles in most subjects. Among TCR sequences, most were rare, though some public TCRs appeared in many donors.

It was with 60 Vbeta and 13 Jbeta primers that the PCR ran. Only in-frame clones appear in the TCRdb table, and some are missing; sequencing was by immunoSEQ multiplex PCR. Of about 210,000 clones detected, approximately 90% appear once; the ten largest clones hold about 1.1%. V was shortened by 4 bases and J by 9 bases, with 18 bases between the two germline ends. The CDR3 extends over 15 amino acids. The germline CDR1 and CDR2 sequences are MDHEN and SYDVKM. A remark on this clone: Its antigen is unknown.

The chain couples TRBV28 to TRBJ2-2, with D possibly being TRBD1 (5 bases). Input material: PBMCs. This sequence was found in a boy younger than 10 in good health and CMV-seronegative. Here the CDR3 DNA reads TGTGCCAGCAGTTCTAAATTTCAGGGATCGTGGGAGCTGTTTTTT. This gives the protein CASSSKFQGSWELFF.